The T cell receptor (beta chain) described here comes from a study of a mutant IDH1 vaccine in newly diagnosed glioma. Study-level information: Patients began vaccination 4-6 weeks after radiotherapy alone, or with temozolomide cycles. There were 62.5% males and roughly 38% females among treated patients, whose mean age was roughly 40 years. Beforehand, treatment had been radiotherapy, temozolomide, or both; the majority received both.

As to this clone: The target antigen is unknown.

The table came from immunoSEQ multiplex PCR; TCRdb's copy has only in-frame clones and leaves some out. Among around 40,000 clones listed, approximately 85% were seen once. General study results and limits: Around 93% of patients showed vaccine-induced immune responses across multiple MHC alleles.

The time point here: week 5, during vaccination. Every vaccine dose comprised 300 ug of mutant IDH1 20-mer peptide plus topical imiquimod. Trimming cost V 1 base and J 2 bases; bases outside gene matches: 9. Per germline, CDR1 MNHEY and CDR2 SMNVEV (reference sequence). The CDR3 is 18 residues long. The chain combines TRBV27 with TRBJ2-2, with 8 bases aligning to TRBD2. The specimen comprised PBMCs, sampled from a glioma patient whose treatment included an IDH1 peptide vaccine. The receptor's source is a man aged 40-49 years with glioma. CDR3 DNA: TGTGCCAGCAGTTTATACTCGGGTAGCGGGGCTAACACCGGGGAGCTGTTTTTT. It encodes CASSLYSGSGANTGELFF.